This is a list of T cell receptor beta chains from one sample in a study of T-cell memory formation after mild COVID-19. Each CDR3 protein gets one entry after TCRdb re-called the 5' RACE reads with MiXCR. This repertoire shows roughly 350,000 distinct CDR3 sequences, 21% found once; its top ten account for under 15%. The source material was PBMCs or a T cell subset sorted from them (not recorded which). Receptors originate from an adult woman who had mild COVID-19 (a few samples of this study predate the infection). Cell type and time point are not known. Each CDR3 is given with its conserved first and last residue. Each record gives: D gene, J gene, clone size, V gene, CDR3 protein, CDR3 DNA. A D gene is named only where the DNA matches it firmly. The size of a clone is reported for some rows only, either as once, few or many, or as a class for expanded clones.

d_gene: TRBD2
j_gene: TRBJ2-1
abundance: .
v_gene: TRBV6-2/TRBV6-3
CDR3aa: CASSYSMTSGGLSSYNEQFF
CDR3nt: TGTGCCAGCAGTTACTCGATGACTAGCGGGGGGCTTAGCTCCTACAATGAGCAGTTCTTC

d_gene: .
j_gene: TRBJ2-7
abundance: few
v_gene: TRBV6-1
CDR3aa: CASSDYYEQYF
CDR3nt: TGTGCCAGCAGTGACTACTACGAGCAGTACTTC

d_gene: .
j_gene: TRBJ1-5
abundance: .
v_gene: TRBV20-1
CDR3aa: CSGQDDSNQPQHF
CDR3nt: TGCAGTGGACAGGATGATAGCAATCAGCCCCAGCATTTT

d_gene: TRBD2
j_gene: TRBJ2-1
abundance: few
v_gene: TRBV20-1
CDR3aa: CSARPGGEQFF
CDR3nt: TGCAGTGCTAGACCGGGGGGGGAGCAGTTCTTC

d_gene: TRBD1
j_gene: TRBJ2-1
abundance: .
v_gene: TRBV10-3
CDR3aa: CATEALMGQGENEQFF
CDR3nt: TGTGCCACCGAGGCCCTTATGGGACAGGGAGAAAATGAGCAGTTCTTC

d_gene: .
j_gene: TRBJ2-2
abundance: few
v_gene: TRBV2
CDR3aa: CASRAPPTRTGELFF
CDR3nt: TGTGCCAGCAGGGCCCCCCCTACTAGGACCGGGGAGCTGTTTTTT

d_gene: .
j_gene: TRBJ2-3
abundance: many
v_gene: TRBV6-4
CDR3aa: CASSAGGTDTQYF
CDR3nt: TGTGCCAGCAGTGCGGGAGGCACAGATACGCAGTATTTT

d_gene: TRBD2
j_gene: TRBJ2-3
abundance: few
v_gene: TRBV10-3
CDR3aa: CATRGGPHTDTQYF
CDR3nt: TGTGCCACACGGGGGGGGCCACACACAGATACGCAGTATTTT

d_gene: .
j_gene: TRBJ2-6
abundance: .
v_gene: TRBV7-9
CDR3aa: CASSHRAGANVLTF
CDR3nt: TGTGCCAGCAGCCACAGGGCTGGGGCCAACGTCCTGACTTTC

d_gene: TRBD2
j_gene: TRBJ2-7
abundance: once
v_gene: TRBV4-2
CDR3aa: CASSQDRGGADEQYF
CDR3nt: TGTGCCAGCAGCCAAGATCGCGGGGGGGCCGACGAGCAGTACTTC

d_gene: .
j_gene: TRBJ2-2
abundance: .
v_gene: TRBV24-1
CDR3aa: CATSGSRNTGELFF
CDR3nt: TGTGCCACCAGTGGGTCGAGGAACACCGGGGAGCTGTTTTTT

d_gene: .
j_gene: TRBJ2-7
abundance: .
v_gene: TRBV20-1
CDR3aa: CSALKGGAYEQYF
CDR3nt: TGCAGTGCTCTGAAGGGGGGCGCCTACGAGCAGTACTTC

d_gene: .
j_gene: TRBJ2-3
abundance: .
v_gene: TRBV12-3/TRBV12-4
CDR3aa: CASLQGGDTQYF
CDR3nt: TGTGCCAGCCTACAGGGCGGTGATACGCAGTATTTT

d_gene: .
j_gene: TRBJ2-7
abundance: .
v_gene: TRBV15
CDR3aa: CATSRDGWGAPYEQYF
CDR3nt: TGTGCCACCAGCAGAGATGGGTGGGGGGCGCCCTACGAGCAGTACTTC

d_gene: .
j_gene: TRBJ1-1
abundance: .
v_gene: TRBV30
CDR3aa: CACGLGRLGSEAFF
CDR3nt: TGTGCCTGCGGCCTGGGGAGACTGGGGTCTGAAGCTTTCTTT

d_gene: TRBD1
j_gene: TRBJ1-1
abundance: few
v_gene: TRBV12-3/TRBV12-4
CDR3aa: CASSPLGTGGTLNTEAFF
CDR3nt: TGTGCCAGCAGTCCCCTCGGGACAGGTGGAACCCTAAACACTGAAGCTTTCTTT

d_gene: .
j_gene: TRBJ1-1
abundance: few
v_gene: TRBV10-3
CDR3aa: CAIRLGEGTEAFF
CDR3nt: TGTGCCATCAGGCTTGGGGAGGGGACTGAAGCTTTCTTT

d_gene: .
j_gene: TRBJ1-1
abundance: few
v_gene: TRBV7-2
CDR3aa: CASSLREGYTEAFF
CDR3nt: TGTGCCAGCAGCCTCAGGGAAGGGTACACTGAAGCTTTCTTT

d_gene: TRBD2
j_gene: TRBJ2-7
abundance: few
v_gene: TRBV14
CDR3aa: CASSPHSGRSYEQYF
CDR3nt: TGTGCCAGCAGCCCCCATAGCGGGAGGTCATACGAGCAGTACTTC

d_gene: .
j_gene: TRBJ2-1
abundance: few
v_gene: TRBV20-1
CDR3aa: CSATSGTYSYNEQFF
CDR3nt: TGCAGTGCTACTTCGGGGACGTACTCCTACAATGAGCAGTTCTTC

d_gene: TRBD2
j_gene: TRBJ2-5
abundance: few
v_gene: TRBV29-1
CDR3aa: CSVGARMTSTGETQYF
CDR3nt: TGCAGCGTTGGCGCCCGTATGACTAGCACCGGGGAGACCCAGTACTTC

d_gene: TRBD1
j_gene: TRBJ1-2
abundance: .
v_gene: TRBV29-1
CDR3aa: CSVDQGAFGGYTF
CDR3nt: TGCAGCGTTGATCAGGGGGCATTTGGTGGCTACACCTTC

d_gene: .
j_gene: TRBJ1-1
abundance: many
v_gene: TRBV20-1
CDR3aa: CSARFTLGQRGMNTEAFF
CDR3nt: TGCAGTGCTAGGTTTACATTGGGGCAGAGGGGCATGAACACTGAAGCTTTCTTT

d_gene: TRBD1
j_gene: TRBJ1-2
abundance: once
v_gene: TRBV10-3
CDR3aa: CAITPGGRANYGYTF
CDR3nt: TGTGCCATCACCCCAGGGGGCCGAGCTAACTATGGCTACACCTTC

d_gene: .
j_gene: TRBJ2-7
abundance: .
v_gene: TRBV12-3/TRBV12-4
CDR3aa: CASSLASGGGYEQYF
CDR3nt: TGTGCCAGCAGTTTAGCATCAGGTGGGGGATACGAGCAGTACTTC

d_gene: TRBD2
j_gene: TRBJ2-7
abundance: .
v_gene: TRBV12-3/TRBV12-4
CDR3aa: CASSSPASGGIYEQYF
CDR3nt: TGTGCCAGCAGTTCCCCTGCTAGCGGGGGAATTTACGAGCAGTACTTC

d_gene: .
j_gene: TRBJ2-7
abundance: .
v_gene: TRBV6-1
CDR3aa: CASSDFHSYEQYF
CDR3nt: TGTGCCAGCAGTGACTTTCACTCCTACGAGCAGTACTTC

d_gene: .
j_gene: TRBJ2-1
abundance: .
v_gene: TRBV3-1
CDR3aa: CASTLHTRGLGGEQFF
CDR3nt: TGTGCCAGCACTCTCCATACCAGGGGACTCGGGGGTGAGCAGTTCTTC

d_gene: .
j_gene: TRBJ2-2
abundance: few
v_gene: TRBV7-9
CDR3aa: CASSLRELQGTGELFF
CDR3nt: TGTGCCAGCAGCTTACGCGAACTTCAGGGCACCGGGGAGCTGTTTTTT

d_gene: TRBD2
j_gene: TRBJ2-5
abundance: .
v_gene: TRBV7-2
CDR3aa: CASSLEGGRGETQYF
CDR3nt: TGTGCCAGCAGCTTAGAGGGCGGGAGGGGAGAGACCCAGTACTTC

d_gene: TRBD2
j_gene: TRBJ2-3
abundance: .
v_gene: TRBV5-1
CDR3aa: CASSVTGGTTDTQYF
CDR3nt: TGCGCCAGCAGTGTGACCGGGGGGACCACAGATACGCAGTATTTT

d_gene: TRBD1
j_gene: TRBJ1-1
abundance: .
v_gene: TRBV7-3
CDR3aa: CASSPVQGAAEAFF
CDR3nt: TGTGCCAGCAGCCCAGTACAGGGGGCCGCTGAAGCTTTCTTT

d_gene: .
j_gene: TRBJ1-1
abundance: .
v_gene: TRBV6-5
CDR3aa: CASSTPGSYLAFF
CDR3nt: TGTGCCAGCAGTACCCCGGGGTCTTATCTGGCTTTCTTT

d_gene: .
j_gene: TRBJ2-3
abundance: few
v_gene: TRBV12-3/TRBV12-4
CDR3aa: CASTSVAASTDTQYF
CDR3nt: TGTGCCAGCACGTCCGTAGCGGCAAGCACAGATACGCAGTATTTT

d_gene: .
j_gene: TRBJ2-3
abundance: .
v_gene: TRBV7-2
CDR3aa: CASTQFDSTDTQYF
CDR3nt: TGTGCCAGCACCCAGTTCGACAGCACAGATACGCAGTATTTT

d_gene: .
j_gene: TRBJ1-2
abundance: few
v_gene: TRBV12-3/TRBV12-4
CDR3aa: CASSLGGGFYGYTF
CDR3nt: TGTGCCAGCAGTTTAGGCGGAGGATTCTATGGCTACACCTTC

d_gene: .
j_gene: TRBJ2-1
abundance: .
v_gene: TRBV18
CDR3aa: CASSPSSWDNEQFF
CDR3nt: TGTGCCAGCTCACCGTCTAGCTGGGACAATGAGCAGTTCTTC

d_gene: .
j_gene: TRBJ2-7
abundance: .
v_gene: TRBV11-2
CDR3aa: CASSFRDGDILEQYF
CDR3nt: TGTGCCAGCAGCTTTCGCGACGGGGACATTCTCGAGCAGTACTTC

d_gene: .
j_gene: TRBJ2-7
abundance: few
v_gene: TRBV27
CDR3aa: CASTHYEQYF
CDR3nt: TGTGCCAGCACCCACTACGAGCAGTACTTC

d_gene: TRBD1
j_gene: TRBJ1-5
abundance: .
v_gene: TRBV7-9
CDR3aa: CASSLDPTGGHQPQHF
CDR3nt: TGTGCCAGCAGCTTAGACCCCACAGGGGGCCATCAGCCCCAGCATTTT

d_gene: .
j_gene: TRBJ1-1
abundance: .
v_gene: TRBV5-5
CDR3aa: CASTQTRALNTEAFF
CDR3nt: TGTGCCAGCACCCAAACCCGGGCACTGAACACTGAAGCTTTCTTT

d_gene: .
j_gene: TRBJ2-1
abundance: few
v_gene: TRBV4-1
CDR3aa: CASSQDRVEQFF
CDR3nt: TGCGCCAGCAGCCAAGACAGGGTGGAGCAGTTCTTC

d_gene: .
j_gene: TRBJ2-1
abundance: .
v_gene: TRBV7-9
CDR3aa: CASSLRGGSDEQFF
CDR3nt: TGTGCCAGCAGCTTACGGGGCGGCTCCGATGAGCAGTTCTTC

d_gene: TRBD1
j_gene: TRBJ2-3
abundance: .
v_gene: TRBV16
CDR3aa: CASSQPAGTGSTDTQYF
CDR3nt: TGTGCCAGCAGCCAACCGGCCGGGACAGGGAGTACAGATACGCAGTATTTT

d_gene: .
j_gene: TRBJ2-7
abundance: .
v_gene: TRBV30
CDR3aa: CAWSDRVYEQYF
CDR3nt: TGTGCCTGGAGTGACAGGGTCTACGAGCAGTACTTC

d_gene: TRBD1
j_gene: TRBJ1-1
abundance: few
v_gene: TRBV6-5
CDR3aa: CASSRQGATEAFF
CDR3nt: TGTGCCAGCAGCAGACAGGGGGCAACTGAAGCTTTCTTT

d_gene: .
j_gene: TRBJ1-3
abundance: .
v_gene: TRBV15
CDR3aa: CATSRDPTNSGNTIYF
CDR3nt: TGTGCCACCAGCAGAGATCCCACGAACTCTGGAAACACCATATATTTT

d_gene: .
j_gene: TRBJ2-4
abundance: .
v_gene: TRBV6-5
CDR3aa: CASSYSISDIQYF
CDR3nt: TGTGCCAGCAGTTACTCGATTTCTGACATTCAGTACTTC